The sample holds a few counts of the clone carrying this T cell receptor beta chain. The antigen is unknown. Trimming took off 6 bases at V and 2 bases at J, with 11 bases between the two ends. This CDR3 is 13 amino acids long. The data are from a study of T cell repertoires in cytomegalovirus infection. Study-level information: A matching HLA type, together with CMV infection, was signaled by public TCR beta signatures. General study points: In two of eight donors, the top clonotype was HLA-C-restricted CMV-specific.

TCRdb recomputed calls from the reads with MiXCR, one row per CDR3 protein. The sample has about 920,000 distinct CDR3 sequences, roughly 30% seen once. The TCR comes from a human donor in good health (CMV status not recorded). Some clones in this sample may be carry-over from other donors' samples. The starting material was cultured CD8+ T cells from PBMCs, obtained from culture after CMV antigen stimulation. This chain joins TRBV12-3 or TRBV12-4 and TRBJ2-7, with a tentative D call TRBD1 (5 bases). This CDR3 reads CASRSRGTYEQYF. CDR3 DNA: TGTGCCAGCAGATCTAGGGGTACCTACGAGCAGTACTTC.